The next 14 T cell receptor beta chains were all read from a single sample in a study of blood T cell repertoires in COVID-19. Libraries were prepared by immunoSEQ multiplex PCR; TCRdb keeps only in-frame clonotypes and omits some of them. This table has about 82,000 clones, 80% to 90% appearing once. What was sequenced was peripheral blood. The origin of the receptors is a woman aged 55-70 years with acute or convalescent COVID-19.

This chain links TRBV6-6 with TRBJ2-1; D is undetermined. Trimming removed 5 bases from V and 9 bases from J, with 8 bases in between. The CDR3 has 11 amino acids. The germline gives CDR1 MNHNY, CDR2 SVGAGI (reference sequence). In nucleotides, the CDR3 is TGTGCCAGCAGTCGGAAGAGTGAGCAGTTCTTC. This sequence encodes CASSRKSEQFF.

CDR3 in DNA: TGTGCCAGCAGCGTCGGGGTTGAAAACACCATATATTTT. It is translated as CASSVGVENTIYF. The genes are TRBV9 and TRBJ1-3; D is undetermined. V was trimmed by 2 bases and J by 6 bases, leaving 9 bases between them. The CDR3 has 13 amino acids. From germline, CDR1 is SGDLS and CDR2 YYNGEE.

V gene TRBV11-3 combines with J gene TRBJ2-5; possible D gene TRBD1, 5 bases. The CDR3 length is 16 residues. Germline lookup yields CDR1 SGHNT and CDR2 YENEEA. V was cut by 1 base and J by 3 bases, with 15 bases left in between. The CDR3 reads CASSLGDSQAKETQYF. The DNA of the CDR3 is TGTGCCAGCAGCTTAGGAGACAGTCAAGCCAAAGAGACCCAGTACTTC.

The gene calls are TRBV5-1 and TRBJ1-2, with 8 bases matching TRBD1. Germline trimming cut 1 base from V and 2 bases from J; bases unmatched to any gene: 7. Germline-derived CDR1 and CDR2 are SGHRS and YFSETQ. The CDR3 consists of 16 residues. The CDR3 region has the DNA TGCGCCAGCAGCTTGTCTCGGGACAGGCCAAACTATGGCTACACCTTC. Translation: CASSLSRDRPNYGYTF.

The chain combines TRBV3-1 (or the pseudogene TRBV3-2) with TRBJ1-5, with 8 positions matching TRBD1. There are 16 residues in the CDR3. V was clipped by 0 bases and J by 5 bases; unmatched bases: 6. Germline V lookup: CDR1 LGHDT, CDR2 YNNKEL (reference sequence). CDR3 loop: CASSQEGTGIDQPQHF. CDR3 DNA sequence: TGTGCCAGCAGCCAAGAAGGGACAGGAATCGATCAGCCCCAGCATTTT.

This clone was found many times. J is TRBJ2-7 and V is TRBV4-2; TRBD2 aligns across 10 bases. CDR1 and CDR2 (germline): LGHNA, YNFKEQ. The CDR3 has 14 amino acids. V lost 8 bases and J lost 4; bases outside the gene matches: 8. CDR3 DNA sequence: TGTGCCAGCCGACGGACTAGCGGAGATTACGAGCAGTACTTC. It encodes CASRRTSGDYEQYF.

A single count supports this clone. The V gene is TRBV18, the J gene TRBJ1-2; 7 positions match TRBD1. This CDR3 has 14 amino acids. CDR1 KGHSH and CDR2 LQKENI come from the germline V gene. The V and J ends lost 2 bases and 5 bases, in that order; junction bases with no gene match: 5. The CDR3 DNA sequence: TGTGCCAGCTCACCATCCCCAGGGGGGTATGGCTACACCTTC. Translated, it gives CASSPSPGGYGYTF.

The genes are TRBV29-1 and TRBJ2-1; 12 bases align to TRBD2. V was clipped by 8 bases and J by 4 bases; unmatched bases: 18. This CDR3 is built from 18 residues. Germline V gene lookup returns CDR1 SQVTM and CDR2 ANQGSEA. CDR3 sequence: CSQSGLAGPRNTYNEQFF. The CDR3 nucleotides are TGCAGCCAAAGCGGACTAGCGGGACCCAGGAATACTTACAATGAGCAGTTCTTC.

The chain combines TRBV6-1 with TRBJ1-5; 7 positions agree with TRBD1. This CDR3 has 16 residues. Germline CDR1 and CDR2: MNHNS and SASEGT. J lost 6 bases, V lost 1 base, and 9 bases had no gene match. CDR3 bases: TGTGCCAGCAGTGAAGGAATTGGACAGGTGAGTCAGCCCCAGCATTTT. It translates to CASSEGIGQVSQPQHF.

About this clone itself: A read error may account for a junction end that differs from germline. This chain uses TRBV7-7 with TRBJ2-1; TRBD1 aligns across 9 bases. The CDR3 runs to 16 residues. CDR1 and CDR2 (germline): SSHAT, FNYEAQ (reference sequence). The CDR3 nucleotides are TGTGCTAGCAGCTTAGCACTACCGGGACAGGGTAATGAGCAGTTCTTC. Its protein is CASSLALPGQGNEQFF.

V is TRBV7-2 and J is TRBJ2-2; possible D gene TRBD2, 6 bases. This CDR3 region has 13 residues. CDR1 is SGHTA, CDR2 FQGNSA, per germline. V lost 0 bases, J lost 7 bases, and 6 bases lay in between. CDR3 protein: CASSLAGGGELFF. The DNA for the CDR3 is TGTGCCAGCAGCTTAGCGGGGGGCGGGGAGCTGTTTTTT.

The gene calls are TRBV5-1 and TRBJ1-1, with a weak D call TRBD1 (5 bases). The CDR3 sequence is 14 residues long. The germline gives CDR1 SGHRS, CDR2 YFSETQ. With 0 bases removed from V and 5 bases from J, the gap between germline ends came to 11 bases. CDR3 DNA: TGCGCCAGCAGCTTGGCCAATCGGGGGACTGAAGCTTTCTTT. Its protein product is CASSLANRGTEAFF.

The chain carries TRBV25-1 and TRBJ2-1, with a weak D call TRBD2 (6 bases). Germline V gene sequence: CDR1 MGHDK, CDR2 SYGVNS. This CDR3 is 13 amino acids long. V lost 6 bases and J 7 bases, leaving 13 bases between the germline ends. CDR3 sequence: CASSEAGRNEQFF. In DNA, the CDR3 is TGTGCCAGCAGCGAGGCGGGGCGGAATGAGCAGTTCTTC.

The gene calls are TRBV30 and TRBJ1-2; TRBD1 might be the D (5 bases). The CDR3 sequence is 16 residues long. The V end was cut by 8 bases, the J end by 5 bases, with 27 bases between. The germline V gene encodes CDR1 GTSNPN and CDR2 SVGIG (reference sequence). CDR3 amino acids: CAGTEGKTRVDYGYTF. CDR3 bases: TGTGCCGGGACGGAAGGGAAAACGCGGGTCGATTATGGCTACACCTTC.